The 11 T cell receptor beta chains below come from one sample, sequenced in a study of cytomegalovirus exposure and HLA in healthy donors. Primers included in the PCR were 60 Vbeta and 13 Jbeta primers. Repertoires were generated with immunoSEQ multiplex PCR, while TCRdb's copy carries only in-frame clones and drops some. The sample consists of about 120,000 clones, 60% to 85% of them appearing once. Sequenced: PBMCs. Receptors originate from a young woman in good health and CMV-seronegative.

The chain links TRBV10-3 to TRBJ2-1, with D perhaps matching TRBD2 (6 bases). Germline CDR1 is ENHRY and CDR2 is SYGVKD. Trimming cost V 8 bases and J 6 bases, with 11 bases left between them. The CDR3 has 12 amino acids. This CDR3 is CAIGGVPNEQFF. Written as DNA, the CDR3 is TGTGCCATCGGAGGGGTTCCCAATGAGCAGTTCTTC.

CDR3 residues: CASSLGGSYNEQFF. CDR3 DNA: TGTGCCAGCAGTCTCGGGGGCTCCTACAATGAGCAGTTCTTC. The chain recombines TRBV28 with TRBJ2-1; the D gene is possibly TRBD2 (6 bases). Germline loops: CDR1 MDHEN, CDR2 SYDVKM. The CDR3 has 14 residues. V dropped 5 bases and J dropped 0 bases, with 8 bases sitting between them.

This clone was recorded once. J is TRBJ1-1 and V is TRBV2; D gene ambiguous. Germline loops: CDR1 SNHLY, CDR2 FYNNEI. V was pared by 1 base and J by 1 base, with 13 bases between. The CDR3 covers 16 residues. The CDR3 bases are TGTGCCAGCAGTGAAGTGGTAGGAGTCCCGAACACTGAAGCTTTCTTT. This translates into CASSEVVGVPNTEAFF.

The chain recombines TRBV9 with TRBJ1-2; 10 nucleotides align to TRBD1. This CDR3 region has 15 residues. V lost 5 bases to trimming and J lost 4 bases; unmatched junction nucleotides: 8. Looked up from germline, CDR1 is SGDLS and CDR2 is YYNGEE. CDR3 nucleotide sequence: TGTGCCAGCAGAAAACGGGACAGGGGTTCCTATGGCTACACCTTC. Translated: CASRKRDRGSYGYTF.

As regards this clone: The conserved final phenylalanine or tryptophan is absent from the CDR3, which likely points to a read error. This chain joins TRBV7-9 and TRBJ1-1; tentative D call: TRBD1 (6 bases). Trimming left V 8 bases short and J 1 base short, with 11 bases between. Germline V gene data show CDR1 as SEHNR and CDR2 as FQNEAQ (reference sequence). This CDR3 comprises 13 residues. As DNA, the CDR3 is TGTGCCAGCCCAGGACAGACGAACACTGAAGCTTTCGTT. It specifies CASPGQTNTEAFV.

In nucleotides, the CDR3 is TGTGCCAGCAGCTCCCCAATAGGGGCCTCTGGAAACACCATATATTTT. This translates into CASSSPIGASGNTIYF. V gene TRBV28 combines with J gene TRBJ1-3; D perhaps matches TRBD1 (5 bases). The germline V gene encodes CDR1 MDHEN and CDR2 SYDVKM. The CDR3 has 16 amino acids. Trimming removed 6 bases from V and 0 bases from J, with 15 bases in between.

The chain carries TRBV6-1 and TRBJ1-5; tentatively, D is TRBD1 (6 bases). Germline V gives CDR1 MNHNS, CDR2 SASEGT. There are 14 residues in the CDR3. V lost 0 bases to trimming and J lost 7 bases, with 10 bases between them. The CDR3 here is CASSEAGGWQPQHF. CDR3 in DNA: TGTGCCAGCAGTGAAGCAGGGGGTTGGCAGCCCCAGCATTTT.

This sequence joins TRBV5-1 and TRBJ2-2; TRBD1 matches 10 bases. Per the germline V gene, CDR1 is SGHRS and CDR2 is YFSETQ. V trimming: 2 bases; J trimming: 7 bases; junction bases outside the gene matches: 11. The CDR3 covers 17 residues. The CDR3 nucleotides read TGCGCCAGCAGCTTTGTCCGGGGACAGGGGAACGTCGGGGAGCTGTTTTTT. It translates to CASSFVRGQGNVGELFF.

The chain joins TRBV5-4 to TRBJ2-7; perhaps TRBD2 as D (5 bases). Trimming shortened V by 0 bases and J by 5 bases, and 12 bases separated the two germline ends. The CDR3 is 14 amino acids. The V gene's germline CDR1 is SGHNT and CDR2 YYREEE (reference sequence). The CDR3 sequence is CASSLELVEDEQYF. CDR3 bases: TGTGCCAGCAGCTTGGAGCTAGTGGAGGACGAGCAGTACTTC.

This rearrangement joins TRBV6-1 to TRBJ2-7, with 10 bases aligning to TRBD1. The CDR3 has 13 amino acids. V dropped 4 bases and J dropped 6; count of bases not matched to a gene: 3. Germline-derived CDR1 and CDR2 are MNHNS and SASEGT. Written as DNA, the CDR3 is TGTGCCAGCAGTGGGGACAGGGGCCGCGAGCAGTACTTC. Translating gives CASSGDRGREQYF.

This clone appeared once. The V and J genes are TRBV14 and TRBJ2-2; D remains ambiguous. Germline CDR1 and CDR2: SGHDN and FVKESK. The CDR3 is 14 residues long. V was shortened by 2 bases and J by 0 bases, with 4 bases between the two germline ends. The CDR3 region has the DNA TGTGCCAGCAGCCAATCCGCGAACACCGGGGAGCTGTTTTTT. Protein: CASSQSANTGELFF.